Listed below are T cell receptor beta chains from one sample, sequenced in a study of cytomegalovirus exposure and HLA in healthy donors. TCRdb keeps only in-frame clones here, not all; method: immunoSEQ multiplex PCR. The table records 200,000 or so clones, roughly nine tenths of them present only once. The sequenced material came from PBMCs. The receptor set was obtained from a girl less than two years old in good health and CMV-seronegative. Both conserved end residues are part of each CDR3. Each record gives: CDR3 length, V gene, clone size, CDR3 protein. Not every row has a clone size; where given, it reads once, few, many or a size class.

15 | TRBV27 | . | CASSFQAEKENEQYF
15 | TRBV5-1 | once | CASSYRVQGNYGYTF
18 | TRBV4-3 | . | CASSQDRASGRWRETQYF
14 | TRBV7-9 | few | CSSSLGQRNEKLFF
11 | TRBV19 | . | CASSIAGGYTF
16 | TRBV27 | once | CASSLSGTSGKHEQFF
14 | TRBV6-1 | . | CASSTGLGGNEQFF
15 | TRBV19 | once | CASRSNFLTDQPQHF
15 | TRBV5-1 | . | CASSLERGNTGELFF
20 | TRBV23-1 | . | CASSQDRGTGGGSLNSPLHF
16 | TRBV15 | . | CATSRATGRYTDTQYF
13 | TRBV5-1 | . | CASRGQTYNEQFF
14 | TRBV6-6 | . | CASSPSRTSYEQYF
13 | TRBV30 | . | CAWSEQENTEAFF
14 | TRBV5-6 | once | CASSLRGIDSPLHF
15 | TRBV19 | . | CASSILLAGSNEQFF
15 | TRBV6-5 | . | CASSYSSSGPYEQYF
15 | TRBV11-2 | . | CASSLDGTGNEKLFF
18 | TRBV6-7 | . | CASSYSWRASDYQETQYF
15 | TRBV4-1 | . | CASSQTSGGAYEQYF
15 | TRBV30 | . | CAWSLGDRIPYEQYF
14 | TRBV7-6 | few | CASSLRGFSETQYF
12 | TRBV5-6 | . | CASSFQRNIQYF
13 | TRBV30 | . | CAWSVLEDQPQHF
14 | TRBV30 | . | CAWRVTGLRNTIYF
17 | TRBV4-2 | . | CASSSEGQRANTGELFF
16 | TRBV27 | . | CASSFGFGKGANEQYF
16 | TRBV18 | . | CASSPLQDRGPYGYTF
13 | TRBV7-3 | . | CASSPATGAEQFF
19 | TRBV7-9 | few | CASSSPIFSGRANTGELFF
16 | TRBV19 | . | CASKLAGDRFYNEQFF
11 | TRBV7-8 | . | CASRIQGELFF
14 | TRBV1 | once | CTSSRPQTSDEQFF
13 | TRBV6-1 | once | CASSSLGRYEQYF
15 | TRBV9 | . | CASSPRQAGVYEQYF
14 | TRBV19 | . | CASKPSTGRETQYF
15 | TRBV5-1 | . | CASSLGDRASREQYF
15 | TRBV2 | . | CASRQQGGDQETQYF
14 | TRBV7-3 | once | CASSSGTSVNEQFF
15 | TRBV5-1 | . | CASSLAVGQGSKQYF
12 | TRBV30 | once | CAWSAAGNTIYF
12 | TRBV30 | . | CLGQGATGELFF
13 | TRBV27 | . | CASRLTGAYGYTF
15 | TRBV6-1 | once | CASSELALSTDTQYF
17 | TRBV7-9 | . | CASSLPKDRANTGELFF
13 | TRBV5-1 | . | CASSLMDSYGYTF
14 | TRBV6-5 | . | CASSYTGGSQPQHF
16 | TRBV7-9 | . | CASSLGRGGTYNEQFF
20 | TRBV9 | . | CASSVVSGARTDSGANVLTF